The rows below give T cell receptor beta chains drawn from one sample of a study of response to subunit inactivated influenza vaccine. Via MiXCR, TCRdb re-called the RT-PCR reads, giving one row per CDR3 protein. The top ten clones hold 11% of a sample with about 610,000 distinct CDR3 sequences, 14% of them seen once. The specimen was PBMCs from blood, collected roughly 13 days after vaccination. These receptors all come from a man aged 50 to 59 who received an inactivated influenza vaccine. The conserved cysteine and the conserved F or W are not part of the CDR3 here. D genes are given only for firm matches.

J: TRBJ2-5; D: TRBD1; V: TRBV12-3/TRBV12-4; CDR3: ASSFLGQAIQTQY
J: TRBJ2-3; D: TRBD1; V: TRBV5-1; CDR3: ASSLGQGVMIRADTQY
J: TRBJ2-7; D: NA; V: TRBV6-1; CDR3: ASSDRQYEHY
J: TRBJ2-1; D: NA; V: TRBV9; CDR3: ASSPWASEGNEQF
J: TRBJ2-3; D: NA; V: TRBV20-1; CDR3: SAQREGANTDTQY
J: TRBJ2-5; D: NA; V: TRBV20-1; CDR3: SAITGTRQETQY
J: TRBJ2-5; D: NA; V: TRBV2; CDR3: ASTRDGTQETQY
J: TRBJ2-4; D: NA; V: TRBV7-9; CDR3: ASSLASADSIQY
J: TRBJ2-1; D: TRBD2; V: TRBV4-3; CDR3: ASSQDLTSSGTNYNEQF
J: TRBJ2-7; D: TRBD1; V: TRBV7-7; CDR3: ASSPGTGRTYEQY
J: TRBJ2-5; D: NA; V: TRBV7-6; CDR3: ASSLAGTNKETQY
J: TRBJ2-7; D: NA; V: TRBV4-1; CDR3: ASSRRQAAYEQY
J: TRBJ1-5; D: NA; V: TRBV7-2; CDR3: ASSGINQPQH
J: TRBJ1-3; D: NA; V: TRBV4-1; CDR3: ASSQVWGANGNTIY
J: TRBJ1-6; D: NA; V: TRBV6-5; CDR3: ASSYLSSYNSPLH
J: TRBJ2-1; D: TRBD1; V: TRBV2; CDR3: ASSDPGTGRSNEQF
J: TRBJ1-2; D: NA; V: TRBV28; CDR3: ASSLSTLYYGYT
J: TRBJ2-1; D: NA; V: TRBV12-3/TRBV12-4; CDR3: ASSLAVGYNEQF
J: TRBJ2-1; D: NA; V: TRBV29-1; CDR3: SADIGTFYNEQF
J: TRBJ2-2; D: TRBD1; V: TRBV5-1; CDR3: ASSLRDRATGELF
J: TRBJ2-1; D: TRBD2; V: TRBV20-1; CDR3: SAIRLAGSYNEQF
J: TRBJ1-2; D: NA; V: TRBV5-1; CDR3: ASSPSGGNYGYT
J: TRBJ2-2; D: NA; V: TRBV5-6; CDR3: ASSLLGENTGELF
J: TRBJ2-7; D: TRBD1; V: TRBV11-2; CDR3: ASSPDRGRYEQY
J: TRBJ1-1; D: NA; V: TRBV7-2; CDR3: ASSSSLFLRGAEAF
J: TRBJ2-3; D: NA; V: TRBV10-3; CDR3: AISDDRDTQY
J: TRBJ2-7; D: TRBD1; V: TRBV7-8; CDR3: ASTQQGWYEQY
J: TRBJ2-1; D: TRBD2; V: TRBV20-1; CDR3: SARDPAGVYNEQF
J: TRBJ2-1; D: TRBD2; V: TRBV5-1; CDR3: ASSSWTSGNIYNEQF
J: TRBJ2-3; D: TRBD2; V: TRBV7-2; CDR3: ASSFNPAGATDTQY
J: TRBJ1-4; D: TRBD1; V: TRBV12-3/TRBV12-4; CDR3: ASSGDRGEKLF
J: TRBJ2-1; D: NA; V: TRBV20-1; CDR3: SARDVRRDQYNEQF
J: TRBJ2-7; D: NA; V: TRBV7-9; CDR3: ASSGYMGFYEQY
J: TRBJ1-2; D: NA; V: TRBV5-1; CDR3: ASSLAGQGNYGYT
J: TRBJ1-2; D: NA; V: TRBV7-9; CDR3: ASSGWGQGDYGYT
J: TRBJ1-5; D: NA; V: TRBV6-1; CDR3: ASSRGARGNQPQH
J: TRBJ2-7; D: NA; V: TRBV20-1; CDR3: SARRRGETYEQY